This TCR beta chain is drawn from a study of blood T cell repertoires in COVID-19. The wider study: From T cells, B-cell-depleted T cells, or PBMCs came the material, which was cDNA or gDNA.

Per the germline V gene, CDR1 is SGHRS and CDR2 is YFSETQ. CDR3 length: 14 residues. V was clipped by 0 bases and J by 10 bases; unmatched bases: 6. Repertoires were generated with immunoSEQ multiplex PCR, while TCRdb's copy carries only in-frame clones and drops some. The sample carries about 220,000 clones, about 79% recorded once. Input material: PBMCs or T cells enriched from blood (not recorded which). The TCR comes from a woman aged 60-75 years who had recovered from COVID-19. The rearrangement uses TRBV5-1 and TRBJ1-3, with 8 bases identical to TRBD1. CDR3 nucleotide sequence: TGCGCCAGCAGCTTGGAGGGCAGGGGGCGAACCATATATTTT. It encodes CASSLEGRGRTIYF.